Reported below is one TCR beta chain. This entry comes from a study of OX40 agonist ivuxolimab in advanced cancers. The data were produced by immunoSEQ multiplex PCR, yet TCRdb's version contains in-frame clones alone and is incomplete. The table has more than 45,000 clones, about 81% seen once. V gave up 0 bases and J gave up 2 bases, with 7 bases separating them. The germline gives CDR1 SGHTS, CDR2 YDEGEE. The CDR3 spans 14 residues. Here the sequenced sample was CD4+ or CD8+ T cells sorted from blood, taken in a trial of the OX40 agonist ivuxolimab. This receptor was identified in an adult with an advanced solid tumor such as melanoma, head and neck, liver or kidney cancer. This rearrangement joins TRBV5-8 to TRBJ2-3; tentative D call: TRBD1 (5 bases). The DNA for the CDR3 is TGTGCCAGCAGCTTGGACAGGAACACAGATACGCAGTATTTT. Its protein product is CASSLDRNTDTQYF. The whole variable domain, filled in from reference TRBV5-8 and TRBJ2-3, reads EAGVTQSPTHLIKTRGQQATLRCSPISGHTSVYWYQQALGLGLQFLLWYDEGEERNRGNFPPRFSGRQFPNYSSELNVNALELEDSALYLCASSLDRNTDTQYFGPGTRLTVL.